These 5 T cell receptor beta chains were all obtained from the same sample, sequenced in a study of PD-1 blockade in classical Hodgkin lymphoma. Every patient was affected by relapse after autologous stem cell transplantation, while exposure to brentuximab vedotin was not uniform. Measured with immunoSEQ multiplex PCR; TCRdb has only the in-frame clones, and not every one. The sample has more than 70,000 clones; 92% are singletons. The sequencing used peripheral blood mononuclear cells (PBMCs), collected before the second cycle of nivolumab. These TCRs come from a human donor with classical Hodgkin lymphoma.

The chain couples TRBV4-1 to TRBJ2-7; 8 bases align to TRBD2. Germline CDR1 is MGHRA and CDR2 is YSYEKL. J gave up 2 bases and V 3 bases, and 3 bases lay outside the gene matches. CDR3 length equals 14 residues. The CDR3 DNA follows: TGCGCCAGCAGCCACACAGCGGGAGCCTACGAGCAGTACTTC. Translation gives CASSHTAGAYEQYF.

This clone was detected once. The chain uses TRBV4-1 and TRBJ1-5; 11 bases map to TRBD1. V shed 6 bases, J shed 0 bases, and the junction held 13 bases outside the gene matches. This CDR3 region has 19 residues. The V gene's germline CDR1 is MGHRA and CDR2 YSYEKL. CDR3 region: CASSRTTGTGGNSNQPQHF. CDR3 nucleotides: TGCGCCAGCAGTCGTACGACCGGGACAGGGGGGAATAGCAATCAGCCCCAGCATTTT.

The CDR3 loop reads CASSPGTIDEQYF. CDR3 nucleotide sequence: TGTGCCAGTAGTCCCGGGACAATAGACGAGCAGTACTTC. This chain joins TRBV19 and TRBJ2-7; possible D gene TRBD1, 6 bases. Per germline, CDR1 LNHDA and CDR2 SQIVND (reference sequence). Trimming pared 5 bases from V and 5 bases from J, leaving 13 bases between. CDR3 length: 13 amino acids.

The chain couples TRBV10-3 to TRBJ1-1; the D gene is possibly TRBD1 (6 bases). This CDR3 is built from 15 residues. The germline V gene encodes CDR1 ENHRY and CDR2 SYGVKD. Trimming shortened V by 6 bases and J by 3 bases, and 17 bases separated the two germline ends. This CDR3 is CAISSLDRSDTEAFF. In nucleotides, the CDR3 is TGTGCCATCAGCTCTCTCGACAGGTCGGACACTGAAGCTTTCTTT.

The chain combines TRBV4-2 with TRBJ2-7, with D perhaps matching TRBD1 or TRBD2 (5 bases each). The V gene lost 2 bases and the J gene lost 3 bases, with 8 bases spanning the gap. CDR1 and CDR2 (germline): LGHNA, YNFKEQ. CDR3 size: 13 residues. CDR3 region: CASSQWGNYEQYF. DNA for the CDR3: TGTGCCAGCAGCCAATGGGGGAACTACGAGCAGTACTTC.